These 13 T cell receptor beta chains share one sample of origin, sequenced in a study of cytomegalovirus exposure and HLA in healthy donors. The study ran its PCR with 60 Vbeta and 13 Jbeta primers. Sequencing was performed with immunoSEQ multiplex PCR; in TCRdb, only in-frame clones are kept and a portion is missing. The sample lists approximately 130,000 clones; roughly 70% were seen once. The sequencing input was PBMCs. These receptors came from a man aged 25 to 40 in good health and CMV-seronegative.

V usage is TRBV4-2 and J usage is TRBJ2-7, with D maybe TRBD2 (6 bases). Germline V gene lookup returns CDR1 LGHNA and CDR2 YNFKEQ. The V end was cut by 6 bases, the J end by 0 bases, with 18 bases between. This CDR3 spans 16 amino acids. Here the CDR3 reads CASSYSGTSVSYEQYF. CDR3 bases: TGTGCCAGCAGTTACTCCGGGACTTCTGTCTCCTACGAGCAGTACTTC.

The J gene is TRBJ2-2, the V gene TRBV5-6; 12 nucleotides line up with TRBD1. Trimming removed 4 bases from V and 4 bases from J; junction bases left unmatched: 8. Per the germline V gene, CDR1 is SGHDT and CDR2 is YYEEEE. The CDR3 extends over 17 amino acids. The CDR3 reads CASSPGTGGIGTGELFF. The CDR3 DNA reads TGTGCCAGCAGCCCCGGGACAGGGGGCATTGGCACCGGGGAGCTGTTTTTT.

Remarks on this clone: The CDR3 end shows no conserved phenylalanine or tryptophan, and so a read error is likely. The CDR3 DNA sequence: TGTGCCAGTAGTATAGATCGTTCGGGACAATCGGACACTGAAGCTTTCGTT. This translates into CASSIDRSGQSDTEAFV. The V call is TRBV19, the J call TRBJ1-1, with D possibly TRBD1 on 6 matching bases. The CDR3 sequence is 17 residues long. Trimming cost V 0 bases and J 3 bases, with 17 bases left between them. The germline V gene has CDR1 LNHDA and CDR2 SQIVND (reference sequence).

V and J are TRBV19 and TRBJ2-7; D ambiguous. CDR3 length: 14 residues. CDR1 LNHDA and CDR2 SQIVND come from the germline V gene (reference sequence). The V end was cut by 0 bases, the J end by 3 bases, with 9 bases between. The chain's CDR3 is CASSIDLSRYEQYF. In DNA form, the CDR3 reads TGTGCCAGTAGTATAGATCTGAGCCGCTACGAGCAGTACTTC.

This sequence joins TRBV4-2 and TRBJ2-1, with 11 bases aligning to TRBD2. J was trimmed by 9 bases and V by 0 bases; bases with no gene match: 10. CDR1 LGHNA and CDR2 YNFKEQ come from the germline V gene. The CDR3 contains 17 residues. CDR3 in DNA: TGTGCCAGCAGCCAAGAGGGGCTAGCGGGAGGAGAAGGTGAGCAGTTCTTC. Protein sequence: CASSQEGLAGGEGEQFF.

The chain combines TRBV6-5 with TRBJ1-5; D is possibly TRBD1 (5 bases). Trimming took 3 bases from V and 3 from J, leaving 9 bases between them. The CDR3 has 14 residues. Germline-derived CDR1 and CDR2 are MNHEY and SVGAGI. CDR3 nucleotides: TGTGCCAGCAGTTATGCAGGGAACAATCAGCCCCAGCATTTT. This codes for CASSYAGNNQPQHF.

The genes are TRBV7-2 and TRBJ2-5, with D perhaps matching TRBD2 (5 bases). Germline V gene sequence: CDR1 SGHTA, CDR2 FQGNSA. The CDR3 sequence is 13 residues long. Trimming took 7 bases from V and 2 from J, leaving 11 bases between them. The CDR3 sequence: CASIPGGQETQYF. The CDR3 bases are TGTGCCAGCATCCCGGGCGGGCAAGAGACCCAGTACTTC.

Details on this clone: An end of the junction differs from the germline gene, which may be a read error. The genes are TRBV5-1 and TRBJ2-1, with D unclear. This CDR3 spans 11 amino acids. The V gene's germline CDR1 is SGHRS and CDR2 YFSETQ. CDR3 nucleotide sequence: TGCGCCAGCAGCTCCGACAATGAGCAGTTCTTC. This encodes CASSSDNEQFF.

The CDR3 loop reads CASSAGAGVEQFF. CDR3 DNA: TGTGCCAGCAGTGCGGGAGCGGGAGTCGAGCAGTTCTTC. The chain employs TRBV6-4 and TRBJ2-1; TRBD2 matches 8 bases. This CDR3 comprises 13 residues. V shed 4 bases, J shed 10 bases, and the junction held 6 bases outside the gene matches. CDR1 is MRHNA, CDR2 SNTAGT, per germline.

In this sample, this clone turned up once. V usage is TRBV30 and J usage is TRBJ2-6, with 9 bases matching TRBD1. The CDR3 runs 20 residues. Germline CDR1 and CDR2: GTSNPN and SVGIG (reference sequence). V lost 2 bases, J lost 0 bases, and 14 bases stayed unmatched. The CDR3 is CAWSLSTGTGILSGANVLTF. Written as DNA, the CDR3 is TGTGCCTGGAGTCTATCAACCGGGACAGGGATCCTCTCTGGGGCCAACGTCCTGACTTTC.

Comment on this clone: At one end the junction does not follow the germline gene, possibly because of a read error. This sequence joins TRBV7-7 and TRBJ2-1; TRBD2 matches at 9 bases. This CDR3 is built from 15 residues. The germline V gene has CDR1 SSHAT and CDR2 FNYEAQ (reference sequence). For the CDR3, the DNA is TGTGCTAGCAGCTTTAGCGGGGGACCATACAATGAGCAGTTCTTC. It translates to CASSFSGGPYNEQFF.

The chain is built from TRBV29-1 and TRBJ2-7; the match to TRBD2 covers 8 bases. Germline V gives CDR1 SQVTM, CDR2 ANQGSEA. This CDR3 is 16 amino acids long. V gave up 4 bases and J gave up 0 bases; unmatched junction bases: 11. As DNA, the CDR3 is TGCAGCGTTGTGAGGGGTGGTAGCGGGGTCTCCTACGAGCAGTACTTC. This sequence encodes CSVVRGGSGVSYEQYF.

The J gene is TRBJ1-1, the V gene TRBV6-6; the match to TRBD1 covers 7 bases. Germline V gives CDR1 MNHNY, CDR2 SVGAGI (reference sequence). The ends lost 5 bases at V and 0 bases at J; junction bases unmatched: 6. This CDR3 is built from 15 residues. This chain's CDR3 is CASSDRQGVNTEAFF. Here the CDR3 DNA reads TGTGCCAGCAGTGACCGACAGGGCGTGAACACTGAAGCTTTCTTT.